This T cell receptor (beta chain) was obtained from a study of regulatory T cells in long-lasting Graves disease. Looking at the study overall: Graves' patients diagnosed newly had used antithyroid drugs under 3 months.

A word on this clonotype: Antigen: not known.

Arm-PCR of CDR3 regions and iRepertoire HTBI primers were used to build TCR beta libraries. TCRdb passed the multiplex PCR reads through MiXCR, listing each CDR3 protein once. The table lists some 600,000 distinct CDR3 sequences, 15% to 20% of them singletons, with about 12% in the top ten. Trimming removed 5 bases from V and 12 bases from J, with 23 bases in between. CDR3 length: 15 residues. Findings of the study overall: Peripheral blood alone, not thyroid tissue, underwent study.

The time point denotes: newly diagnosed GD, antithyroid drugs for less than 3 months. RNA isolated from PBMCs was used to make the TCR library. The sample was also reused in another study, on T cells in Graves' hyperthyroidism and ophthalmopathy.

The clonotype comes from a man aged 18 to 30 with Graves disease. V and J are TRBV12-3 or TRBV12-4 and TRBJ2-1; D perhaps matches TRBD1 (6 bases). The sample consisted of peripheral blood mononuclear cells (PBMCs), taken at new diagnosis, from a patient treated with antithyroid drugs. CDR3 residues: CASSEGGYGYPGQFF. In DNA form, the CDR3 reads TGTGCCAGCAGTGAAGGGGGATATGGCTACCCTGGGCAGTTCTTC.